This T cell receptor (beta chain) came from a study of blood T cells in healthy people across ages. This clonotype was seen only once. Primed by a sample-barcoded 5' primer and a J-beta primer mix, a second PCR proceeded for about 7 to 11 cycles. TCRdb fed the 5' RACE reads into MiXCR, producing one record per CDR3 protein. This table holds more than 900,000 distinct CDR3 sequences, 20% to 25% found once. Germline V gene sequence: CDR1 LGHNA, CDR2 YNFKEQ. V lost 1 base and J lost 11; bases outside the gene matches: 15. The CDR3 totals 17 residues. These data also featured in a second study, about T cells of mothers and their children.

Sequenced sample: blood. The genes are TRBV4-2 and TRBJ2-5; 11 bases fit TRBD2. This TCR was recovered from a girl aged 2 to 10 in good health. CDR3 in DNA: TGTGCCAGCAGCCAAGGTATAGCGGGAGGGGAAAATGGAGAGCAGTACTTC. Encoded protein: CASSQGIAGGENGEQYF.